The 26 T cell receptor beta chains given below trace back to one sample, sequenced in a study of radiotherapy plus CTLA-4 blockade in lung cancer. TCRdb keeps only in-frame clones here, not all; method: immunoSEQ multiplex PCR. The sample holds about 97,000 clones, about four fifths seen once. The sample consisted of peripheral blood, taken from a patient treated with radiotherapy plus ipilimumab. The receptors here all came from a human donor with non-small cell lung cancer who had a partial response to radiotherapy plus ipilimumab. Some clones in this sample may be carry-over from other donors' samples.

DNA of the CDR3: TGTGCCAGCTCACCCGCCGCGCGCGGGAGAGTCGGGGAGCTGTTTTTT. It yields the protein CASSPAARGRVGELFF. The rearrangement uses TRBV18 and TRBJ2-2; 7 positions agree with TRBD2. This CDR3 contains 16 residues. V was clipped by 3 bases and J by 7 bases; unmatched bases: 11. Germline V gene data show CDR1 as KGHSH and CDR2 as LQKENI.

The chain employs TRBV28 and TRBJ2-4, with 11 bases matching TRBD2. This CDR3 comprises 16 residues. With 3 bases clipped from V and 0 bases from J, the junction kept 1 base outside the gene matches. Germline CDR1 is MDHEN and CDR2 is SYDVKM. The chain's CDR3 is CASSFTSGGAKNIQYF. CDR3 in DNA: TGTGCCAGCAGTTTCACTAGCGGGGGAGCCAAAAACATTCAGTACTTC.

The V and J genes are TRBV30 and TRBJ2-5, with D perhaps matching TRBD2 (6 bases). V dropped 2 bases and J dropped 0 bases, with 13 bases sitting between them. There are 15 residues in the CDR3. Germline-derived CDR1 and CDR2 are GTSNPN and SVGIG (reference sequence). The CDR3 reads CAWSWRGLYQETQYF. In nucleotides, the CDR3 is TGTGCCTGGAGTTGGAGGGGCTTGTACCAAGAGACCCAGTACTTC.

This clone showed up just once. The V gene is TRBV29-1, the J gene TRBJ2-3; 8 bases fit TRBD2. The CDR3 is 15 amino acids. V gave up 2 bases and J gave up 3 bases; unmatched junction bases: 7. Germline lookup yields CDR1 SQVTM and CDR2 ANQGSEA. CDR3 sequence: CSVESPGGLTDTQYF. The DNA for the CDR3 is TGCAGCGTTGAATCTCCGGGAGGGTTAACAGATACGCAGTATTTT.

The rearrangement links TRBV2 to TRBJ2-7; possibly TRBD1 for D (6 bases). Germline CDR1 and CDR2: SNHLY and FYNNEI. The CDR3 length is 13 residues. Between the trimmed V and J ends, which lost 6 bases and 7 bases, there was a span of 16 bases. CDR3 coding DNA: TGTGCCAGCAGCCCGGGGCAGGGGCGGGAGCAGTACTTC. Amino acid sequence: CASSPGQGREQYF.

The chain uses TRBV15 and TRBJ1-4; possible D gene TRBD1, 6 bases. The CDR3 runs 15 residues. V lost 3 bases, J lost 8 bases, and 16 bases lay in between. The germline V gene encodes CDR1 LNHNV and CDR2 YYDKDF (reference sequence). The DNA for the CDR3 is TGTGCCACCAGCAGCCGGTCCCGGGACACAGAAAAACTGTTTTTT. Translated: CATSSRSRDTEKLFF.

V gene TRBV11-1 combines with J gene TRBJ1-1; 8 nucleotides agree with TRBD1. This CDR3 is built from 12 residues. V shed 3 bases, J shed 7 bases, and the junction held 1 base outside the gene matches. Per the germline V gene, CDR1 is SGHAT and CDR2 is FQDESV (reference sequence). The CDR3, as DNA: TGTGCCAGCAGCTTCGGGACAGGTGAAGCTTTCTTT. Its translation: CASSFGTGEAFF.

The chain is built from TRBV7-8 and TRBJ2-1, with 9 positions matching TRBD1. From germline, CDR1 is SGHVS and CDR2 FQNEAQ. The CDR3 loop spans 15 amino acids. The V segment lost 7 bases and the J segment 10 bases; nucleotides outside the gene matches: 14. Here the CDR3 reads CASNRVGQGGVEQFF. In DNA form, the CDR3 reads TGTGCCAGCAACCGGGTGGGACAGGGTGGGGTGGAGCAGTTCTTC.

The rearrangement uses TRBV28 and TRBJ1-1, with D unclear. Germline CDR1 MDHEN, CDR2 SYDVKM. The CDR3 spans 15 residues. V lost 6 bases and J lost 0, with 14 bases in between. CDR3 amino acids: CASRTKWPLNTEAFF. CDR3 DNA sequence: TGTGCCAGCAGGACTAAATGGCCCTTGAACACTGAAGCTTTCTTT.

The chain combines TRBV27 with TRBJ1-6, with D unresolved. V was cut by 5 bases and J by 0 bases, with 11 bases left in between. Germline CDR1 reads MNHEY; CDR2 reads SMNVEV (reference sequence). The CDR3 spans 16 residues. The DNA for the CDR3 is TGTGCCAGCAGTCCCCAGTTCTCCTCCTATAATTCACCCCTCCACTTT. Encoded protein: CASSPQFSSYNSPLHF.

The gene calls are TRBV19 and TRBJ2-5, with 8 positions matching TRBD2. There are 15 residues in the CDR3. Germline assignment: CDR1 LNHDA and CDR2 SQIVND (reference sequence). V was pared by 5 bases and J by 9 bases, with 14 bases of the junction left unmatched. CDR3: CASSLAGGLYGSQYF. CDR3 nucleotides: TGTGCCAGTAGTTTGGCGGGGGGCCTCTACGGTTCCCAGTACTTC.

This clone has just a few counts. The chain's CDR3 is CASSMGTSPETQYF. As DNA, the CDR3 is TGTGCCAGTAGTATGGGGACTAGTCCAGAGACCCAGTACTTC. The chain links TRBV19 to TRBJ2-5, with 8 bases that match TRBD2. Germline-derived CDR1 and CDR2 are LNHDA and SQIVND (reference sequence). This CDR3 comprises 14 residues. V gave up 3 bases and J gave up 4 bases; unmatched junction bases: 4.

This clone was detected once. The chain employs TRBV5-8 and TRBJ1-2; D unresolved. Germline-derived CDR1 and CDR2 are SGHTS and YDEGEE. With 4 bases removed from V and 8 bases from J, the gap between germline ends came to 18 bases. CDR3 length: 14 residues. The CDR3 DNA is TGTGCCAGCAGCCCCGTTAGGTACTGGGAGGGCTACACCTTC. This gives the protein CASSPVRYWEGYTF.

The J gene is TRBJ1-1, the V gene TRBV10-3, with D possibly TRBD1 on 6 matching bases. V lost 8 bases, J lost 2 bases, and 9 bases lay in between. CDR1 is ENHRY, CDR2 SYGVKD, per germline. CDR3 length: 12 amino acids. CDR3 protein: CAIGRGNTEAFF. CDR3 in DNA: TGTGCCATCGGCAGGGGAAACACTGAAGCTTTCTTT.

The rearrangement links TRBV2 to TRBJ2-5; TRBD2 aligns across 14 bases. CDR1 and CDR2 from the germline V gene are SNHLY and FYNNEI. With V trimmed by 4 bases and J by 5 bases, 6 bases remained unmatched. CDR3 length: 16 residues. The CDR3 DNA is TGTGCCAGCAGTGGACTAGCGGGAGGGGTTCGGGAGACCCAGTACTTC. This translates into CASSGLAGGVRETQYF.

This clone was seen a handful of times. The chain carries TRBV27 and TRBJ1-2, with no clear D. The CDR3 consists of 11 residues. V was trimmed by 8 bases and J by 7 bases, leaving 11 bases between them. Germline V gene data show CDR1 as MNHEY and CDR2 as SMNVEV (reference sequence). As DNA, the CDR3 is TGTGCCAGCCGAGGGTGGGCTGGCTACACCTTC. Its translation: CASRGWAGYTF.

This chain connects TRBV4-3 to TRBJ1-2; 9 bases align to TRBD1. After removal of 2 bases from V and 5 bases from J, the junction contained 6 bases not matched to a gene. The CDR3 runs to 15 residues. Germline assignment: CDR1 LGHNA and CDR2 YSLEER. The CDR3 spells CASSQPGQGRYGYTF. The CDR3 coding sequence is TGCGCCAGCAGCCAACCGGGACAGGGAAGGTATGGCTACACCTTC.

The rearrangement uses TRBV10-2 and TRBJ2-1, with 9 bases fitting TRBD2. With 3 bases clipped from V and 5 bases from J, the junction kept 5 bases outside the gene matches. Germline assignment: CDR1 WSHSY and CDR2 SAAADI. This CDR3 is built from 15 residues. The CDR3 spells CASSDGASGNNEQFF. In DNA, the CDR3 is TGCGCCAGCAGTGATGGGGCTAGCGGGAACAATGAGCAGTTCTTC.

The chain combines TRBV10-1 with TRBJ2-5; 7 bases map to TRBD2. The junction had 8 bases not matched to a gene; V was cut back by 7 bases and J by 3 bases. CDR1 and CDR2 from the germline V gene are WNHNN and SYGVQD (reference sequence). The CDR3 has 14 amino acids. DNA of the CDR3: TGCGCCAGCATGCCCGGGCGGGGGAAAGAGACCCAGTACTTC. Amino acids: CASMPGRGKETQYF.

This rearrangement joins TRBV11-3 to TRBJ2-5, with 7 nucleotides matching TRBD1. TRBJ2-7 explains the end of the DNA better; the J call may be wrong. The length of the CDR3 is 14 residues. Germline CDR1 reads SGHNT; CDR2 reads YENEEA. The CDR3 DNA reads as TGTGCCAGCAGCTTAGATAGGGGGCTCTACGAGCAGTACTTC. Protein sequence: CASSLDRGLYEQYF.

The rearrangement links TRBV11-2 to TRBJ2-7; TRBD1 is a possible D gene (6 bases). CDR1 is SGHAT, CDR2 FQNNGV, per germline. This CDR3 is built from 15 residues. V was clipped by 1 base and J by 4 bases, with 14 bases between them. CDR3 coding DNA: TGTGCCAGCAGCTTAGCCCCCGGGACATTTTACGAGCAGTACTTC. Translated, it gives CASSLAPGTFYEQYF. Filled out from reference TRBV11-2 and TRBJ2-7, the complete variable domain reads EAGVAQSPRYKIIEKRQSVAFWCNPISGHATLYWYQQILGQGPKLLIQFQNNGVVDDSQLPKDRFSAERLKGVDSTLKIQPAKLEDSAVYLCASSLAPGTFYEQYFGPGTRLTVT.

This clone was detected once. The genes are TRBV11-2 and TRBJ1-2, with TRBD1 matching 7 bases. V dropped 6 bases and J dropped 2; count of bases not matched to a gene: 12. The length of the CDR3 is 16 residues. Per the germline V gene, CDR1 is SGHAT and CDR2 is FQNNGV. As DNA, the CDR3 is TGTGCCAGCAGGACGATAGACAGGGACAACAACTATGGCTACACCTTC. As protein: CASRTIDRDNNYGYTF.

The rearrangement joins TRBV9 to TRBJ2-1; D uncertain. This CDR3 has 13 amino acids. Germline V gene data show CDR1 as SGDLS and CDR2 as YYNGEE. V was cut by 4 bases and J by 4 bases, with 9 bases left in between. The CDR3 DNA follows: TGTGCCAGCAGCAGCGTAGTGTACAATGAGCAGTTCTTC. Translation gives CASSSVVYNEQFF.

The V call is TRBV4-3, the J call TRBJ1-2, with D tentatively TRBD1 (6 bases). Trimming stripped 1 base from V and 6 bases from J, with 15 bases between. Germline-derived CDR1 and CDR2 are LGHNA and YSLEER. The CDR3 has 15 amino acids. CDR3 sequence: CASSQVFSGGHGYTF. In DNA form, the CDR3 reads TGCGCCAGCAGCCAAGTTTTTTCGGGGGGCCATGGCTACACCTTC.

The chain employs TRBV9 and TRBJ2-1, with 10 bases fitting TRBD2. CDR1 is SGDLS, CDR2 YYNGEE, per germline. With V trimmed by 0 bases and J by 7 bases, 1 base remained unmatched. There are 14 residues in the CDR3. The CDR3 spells CASSVVTSGNEQFF. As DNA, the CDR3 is TGTGCCAGCAGCGTAGTGACTAGCGGGAATGAGCAGTTCTTC.

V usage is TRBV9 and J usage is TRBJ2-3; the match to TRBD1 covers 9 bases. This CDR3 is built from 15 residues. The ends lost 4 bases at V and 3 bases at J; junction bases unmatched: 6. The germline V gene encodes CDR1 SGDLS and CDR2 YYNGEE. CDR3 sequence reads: CASSPRQGETDTQYF. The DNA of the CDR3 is TGTGCCAGCAGCCCCCGACAGGGGGAGACAGATACGCAGTATTTT.